The present entry profiles one TCR beta chain with its context. Its recognized antigen is unknown. No clone much larger than this one lies a single base away; base qualities are absent. This entry is derived from a study of neurological immune-mediated disorders (dated by TCRdb to about 2019). As for the study more broadly: Peripheral blood TCR-beta repertoires from HTLV-I-associated myelopathy (HAM/TSP) patients, multiple sclerosis patients and healthy controls were compared by UMI-based sequencing. The cohort was made up of approximately 71 subjects, consisting of around 15 HAM/TSP patients, around 35 multiple sclerosis patients and around 20 healthy controls. The approximately 110 TCR-beta libraries included longitudinal samples, technical triplicates and paired sorted CD4+ and CD8+ T-cell subsets alongside PBMC samples.

Blood bank volunteers in Maryland, USA served as the healthy controls. For unsorted PBMC libraries, 2 million PBMCs were used after storage in RNAlater at -80 degrees C until RNA extraction. Peripheral blood underwent Ficoll-Hypaque density gradient centrifugation to isolate PBMCs, which were then cryopreserved in liquid nitrogen. What the research found in general, with its limitations: The highest TCR clonal expansion was observed in HAM/TSP patients, whereas the lowest was observed in MS patients, even when compared with healthy controls. No identical CDR3 amino acid sequences were found to be shared among expanded clones across subjects, suggesting that TCR-beta repertoires were private in all groups.

cDNA was synthesized by template-switch 5'RACE using a primer carrying a 10-nucleotide random unique molecular identifier by which each TCR transcript was tagged. Over 170 million TCR-beta sequences, covering 15-18 subjects, were produced in each sequencing run. Total RNA was extracted with the RNeasy kit. The KAPA Real-time Library Amplification kit was used to amplify TCR-beta VDJ regions with primers for the TCR constant region and the 5'RACE anchor. A first PCR added sample indexes and Illumina adaptors, after which a second PCR increased the library yield. After Ampure bead purification, the TCR product of roughly 650 bp was size-selected on a 2% E-gel SizeSelection system. Before pooling, library quality was assessed on a Bioanalyzer, concentration was determined with Qubit, and library quantification was performed with the Kapa Library Quantification kit. An Illumina HiSeq 2500 was used to sequence the libraries paired-end at 2 x 150 bp. To increase sequence diversity, about 25-31% phiX was spiked into each library pool. Turning to the authors' computational methods: Quality-filtered reads were processed with the UMI-based MiGEC pipeline, which removed over 75% of raw TCR sequences during error correction. VDJ genes were aligned to IMGT germline references, and each clonotype was defined by a unique CDR3 amino acid sequence together with V-J genes. VDJtools evaluated clonal expansion, Shannon diversity and CDR3 relatedness (CalcPairwiseDistances, ClusterSamples); CLCbio workbench built phylogenetic trees. Expanded clones were defined as having at least 8 unique UMIs, based on coefficient-of-variation modelling across technical triplicates. TCRdb trimmed public reads at Q25 via fastp, called clones via MiXCR and kept in-frame beta chains. When rows share a CDR3 protein, they turn into one entry using the most common DNA and genes. For this entry, the V and J calls and clone size follow TCRdb and not the study's own pipeline. For this sample the table gives about 53,000 distinct CDR3 sequences, of which approximately 17% were detected only once. About 4.7% of the sample is in the top ten clones.

The germline V end is reduced by 5 bases and the J end by 6 bases; junction bases left unmatched: 4. Based on the germline V gene (reference sequence), the CDR1 and CDR2 sequences are SSHAT and FNYEAQ. The CDR3 goes from the cysteine to the phenylalanine over 13 residues. The entry retains the CDR3 DNA only, 39 bases that are in frame from base 1. Recombination joined TRBV7-7 with TRBJ2-3, with 8 central nucleotides matching TRBD1. The receptor was derived from a man between 60 and 75 years old in good health. The sample comprised PBMCs. The DNA sequence is TGTGCCAGCAGCCGACAGGGGCAGGATACGCAGTATTTT. Its product reads: CASSRQGQDTQYF. Where the CDR3 stops, the reference TRBV7-7 and TRBJ2-3 genes take over; the full variable domain is GAGVSQSPRYKVTKRGQDVTLRCDPISSHATLYWYQQALGQGPEFLTYFNYEAQPDKSGLPSDRFSAERPEGSISTLTIQRTEQRDSAMYRCASSRQGQDTQYFGPGTRLTVL.